The 18 T cell receptor beta chains reported below all come from one sample, sequenced in a study of metastatic and nonmetastatic thyroid tumors. MiXCR reprocessed the PCR reads for TCRdb. The sample lists about 35,000 clones, about 18% occurring once. Thyroid surgery took place with no prior treatment in any patient. The sample comprised blood. These receptors were collected from a male donor with papillary thyroid cancer or a benign thyroid nodule (not recorded which). Some clones in this sample may be carry-over from other donors' samples.

Many counts were recorded for this clone. V usage is TRBV28 and J usage is TRBJ1-3; D remains ambiguous. The CDR3 length is 13 residues. The V end lost 4 bases, the J end lost 4 bases, and 8 bases lay between the germline ends. CDR1 is MDHEN and CDR2 is SYDVKM in the germline V gene. The CDR3 DNA is TGTGCCAGCAGTTCCCCGGCCGGAAACACCATATATTTT. It encodes CASSSPAGNTIYF.

This clone was counted ten times or more. The chain carries TRBV6-1 and TRBJ1-1, with unresolved D. CDR1 is MNHNS and CDR2 is SASEGT in the germline V gene. The CDR3 consists of 14 residues. V was trimmed by 6 bases and J by 5 bases, leaving 16 bases between them. Written as DNA, the CDR3 is TGTGCCAGCAGCCCCGTAACCGACGGGACTGAAGCTTTCTTT. Its translation is CASSPVTDGTEAFF.

This chain joins TRBV20-1 and TRBJ2-2; D is perhaps TRBD1 (5 bases). Germline CDR1 and CDR2: DFQATT and SNEGSKA (reference sequence). CDR3 length equals 16 residues. V lost 0 bases, J lost 2 bases, and 13 bases lay in between. Here the CDR3 reads CSARDLTDPNTGELFF. Written as DNA, the CDR3 is TGCAGTGCTAGAGATCTGACAGATCCCAACACCGGGGAGCTGTTTTTT.

At least ten counts were recorded for this clone. J is TRBJ2-2 and V is TRBV20-1; D is tentatively TRBD1 or TRBD2 (5 bases each). The germline V and J ends were trimmed by 2 bases and 2 bases, with 9 bases remaining between them. CDR3 length: 14 amino acids. Germline V gene lookup returns CDR1 DFQATT and CDR2 SNEGSKA (reference sequence). CDR3 residues: CSARLWDNTGELFF. CDR3 DNA sequence: TGCAGTGCTAGATTATGGGACAACACCGGGGAGCTGTTTTTT.

The chain couples TRBV20-1 to TRBJ2-5, with TRBD1 identical over 7 bases. J was trimmed by 2 bases and V by 5 bases; bases with no gene match: 8. CDR1 and CDR2 from the germline V gene are DFQATT and SNEGSKA (reference sequence). The CDR3 runs to 14 residues. The CDR3 bases are TGCAGTGCTCCGCCGTCGACAGGGCAAGAGACCCAGTACTTC. This gives the protein CSAPPSTGQETQYF.

The chain has TRBV20-1 and TRBJ2-1; 10 bases agree with TRBD2. The junction had 6 bases not matched to a gene; V was cut back by 0 bases and J by 7 bases. The CDR3 totals 15 residues. Germline V gene data show CDR1 as DFQATT and CDR2 as SNEGSKA (reference sequence). CDR3 DNA sequence: TGCAGTGCTAGAGAGCCTAGCGGGAGAGTAAATGAGCAGTTCTTC. Protein: CSAREPSGRVNEQFF.

The V gene is TRBV12-3 or TRBV12-4, the J gene TRBJ2-7; 8 nucleotides align to TRBD1. V was pared by 6 bases and J by 0 bases, with 7 bases of the junction left unmatched. The CDR3 runs 15 residues. DNA of the CDR3: TGTGCCAGCAGCAAACCAGGGGGCGCCTCCTACGAGCAGTACTTC. Protein: CASSKPGGASYEQYF.

The rearrangement joins TRBV4-2 to TRBJ2-2; possible D gene TRBD2, 6 bases. Trimming pared 2 bases from V and 6 bases from J, leaving 19 bases between. The CDR3 consists of 17 residues. CDR1 and CDR2 from the germline V gene are LGHNA and YNFKEQ. The CDR3 DNA follows: TGTGCCAGCAGCCAATCCCCGGCGGGGTTTGAGGCCGGGGAGCTGTTTTTT. Protein: CASSQSPAGFEAGELFF.

This clone occurred many times. V gene TRBV7-9 combines with J gene TRBJ2-7, with D maybe TRBD2 (6 bases). This CDR3 is 13 amino acids long. Between the trimmed V and J ends, which lost 8 bases and 3 bases, there was a span of 14 bases. Germline V gene lookup returns CDR1 SEHNR and CDR2 FQNEAQ (reference sequence). Written as DNA, the CDR3 is TGTGCCAGCTCCCGGGACTCTTTCTACGAGCAGTACTTC. The encoded protein is CASSRDSFYEQYF. The full variable domain, rest sourced from reference TRBV7-9 and TRBJ2-7, is DTGVSQNPRHKITKRGQNVTFRCDPISEHNRLYWYRQTLGQGPEFLTYFQNEAQLEKSRLLSDRFSAERPKGSFSTLEIQRTEQGDSAMYLCASSRDSFYEQYFGPGTRLTVT.

This sequence joins TRBV5-5 and TRBJ2-5; TRBD1 or TRBD2 may be the D gene (5 bases each). This CDR3 is built from 14 residues. V lost 9 bases, J lost 4 bases, and 19 bases lay in between. Per the germline V gene, CDR1 is SGHKS and CDR2 is YYEKEE (reference sequence). CDR3 sequence: CAISLWGSPETQYF. CDR3 sequence (DNA): TGTGCCATTAGCTTATGGGGGTCCCCAGAGACCCAGTACTTC. The entire variable domain, with the rest obtained from reference TRBV5-5 and TRBJ2-5, is as follows: DAGVTQSPTHLIKTRGQQVTLRCSPISGHKSVSWYQQVLGQGPQFIFQYYEKEERGRGNFPDRFSARQFPNYSSELNVNALLLGDSALYLCAISLWGSPETQYFGPGTRLLVL.

This clone was counted ten times or more. V gene TRBV15 combines with J gene TRBJ2-2, with TRBD2 as a possible D gene (6 bases). The CDR3 length is 14 residues. Trimming pared 7 bases from V and 1 base from J, leaving 10 bases between. Germline values: CDR1 LNHNV, CDR2 YYDKDF (reference sequence). CDR3 in DNA: TGTGCCACCAAGGAGGGGATGAACACCGGGGAGCTGTTTTTT. Encoded protein: CATKEGMNTGELFF.

This clone was seen at least ten times. V and J are TRBV27 and TRBJ2-6; D unresolved. Between the trimmed V and J ends, which lost 0 bases and 4 bases, there was a span of 4 bases. CDR3 length equals 14 residues. CDR1 MNHEY and CDR2 SMNVEV come from the germline V gene (reference sequence). The CDR3, as DNA: TGTGCCAGCAGTTTATCCCGGGGGGCCAACGTCCTGACTTTC. It translates to CASSLSRGANVLTF.

This clone was counted ten times or more. The rearrangement joins TRBV20-1 to TRBJ1-2; D is possibly TRBD1 (6 bases). The germline gives CDR1 DFQATT, CDR2 SNEGSKA (reference sequence). The V gene lost 0 bases and the J gene lost 7 bases, with 12 bases spanning the gap. This CDR3 has 13 amino acids. For the CDR3, the DNA is TGCAGTGCTAGAGATGTCAGGGGAGGTGGCTACACCTTC. Residues: CSARDVRGGGYTF.

J is TRBJ2-2 and V is TRBV10-1, with D tentatively TRBD2 (6 bases). Germline values: CDR1 WNHNN, CDR2 SYGVQD (reference sequence). CDR3 length: 15 residues. Trimming stripped 2 bases from V and 7 bases from J, with 14 bases between. The CDR3 nucleotides read TGCGCCAGCAGTGAGGGGACTGAATTAGACGGGGAGCTGTTTTTT. This encodes CASSEGTELDGELFF.

This clone was detected only a few times. This chain uses TRBV19 with TRBJ1-4; D is undetermined. The germline V gene encodes CDR1 LNHDA and CDR2 SQIVND (reference sequence). This CDR3 region has 13 residues. The germline V and J ends were trimmed by 3 bases and 8 bases, with 10 bases remaining between them. The CDR3 is CASSIASGEKLFF. The CDR3 coding sequence is TGTGCCAGTAGTATTGCCTCGGGCGAAAAACTGTTTTTT.

A note on this clone: The identical CDR3 is also encoded by other nucleotide sequences in the sample. V gene TRBV24-1 combines with J gene TRBJ2-1, with D maybe TRBD1 (5 bases). V was shortened by 5 bases and J by 6 bases, with 16 bases between the two germline ends. There are 15 residues in the CDR3. Per the germline V gene, CDR1 is KGHDR and CDR2 is SFDVKD. This CDR3 reads CATSVAGTGINEQFF. DNA of the CDR3: TGTGCCACCAGTGTCGCCGGTACAGGAATCAATGAGCAGTTCTTC.

This clone was recorded at least ten times. In DNA, the CDR3 is TGCGCCAGCAGCTCGGCTAGCGGGGGAAGAGAGACCCAGTACTTC. It yields the protein CASSSASGGRETQYF. This chain connects TRBV5-1 to TRBJ2-5, with 10 positions matching TRBD2. Germline-derived CDR1 and CDR2 are SGHRS and YFSETQ. The trim removed 3 bases at V and 4 bases at J, leaving 6 bases unmatched. The CDR3 totals 15 residues.

This clone has a count of ten or more. V is TRBV13 and J is TRBJ2-1; TRBD2 aligns across 7 bases. Germline CDR1 and CDR2: PRHDT and FYEKMQ (reference sequence). The CDR3 spans 19 residues. Trimming removed 0 bases from V and 0 bases from J; junction bases left unmatched: 11. The CDR3 DNA reads as TGTGCCAGCAGCTTAGGCATATCTGCGGGGGATACCTCCTACAATGAGCAGTTCTTC. It specifies CASSLGISAGDTSYNEQFF.